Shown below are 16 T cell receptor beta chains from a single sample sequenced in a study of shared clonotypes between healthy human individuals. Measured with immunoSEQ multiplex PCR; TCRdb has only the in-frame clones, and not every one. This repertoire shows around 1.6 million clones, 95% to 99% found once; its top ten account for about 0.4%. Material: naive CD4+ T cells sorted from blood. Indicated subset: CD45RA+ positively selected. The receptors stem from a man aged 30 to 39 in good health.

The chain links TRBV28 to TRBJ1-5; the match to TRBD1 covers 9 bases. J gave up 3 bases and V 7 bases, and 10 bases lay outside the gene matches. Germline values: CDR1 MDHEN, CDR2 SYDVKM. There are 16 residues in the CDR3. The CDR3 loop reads CASITAGTGYNQPQHF. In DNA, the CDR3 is TGTGCCAGCATCACAGCCGGGACAGGGTACAATCAGCCCCAGCATTTT.

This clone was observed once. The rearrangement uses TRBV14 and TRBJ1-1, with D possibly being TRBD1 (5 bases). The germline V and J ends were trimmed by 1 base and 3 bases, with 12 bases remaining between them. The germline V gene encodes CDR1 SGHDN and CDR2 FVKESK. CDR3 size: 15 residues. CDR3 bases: TGTGCCAGCAGCCAAGTACCAGGGTACGACACTGAAGCTTTCTTT. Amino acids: CASSQVPGYDTEAFF.

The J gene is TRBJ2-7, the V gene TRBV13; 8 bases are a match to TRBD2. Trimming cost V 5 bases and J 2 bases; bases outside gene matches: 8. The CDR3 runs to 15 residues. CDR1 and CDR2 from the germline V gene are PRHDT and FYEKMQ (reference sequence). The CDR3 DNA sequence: TGTGCCAGCAGCACAGGCGGGCGGGGGGCCTACGAGCAGTACTTC. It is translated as CASSTGGRGAYEQYF.

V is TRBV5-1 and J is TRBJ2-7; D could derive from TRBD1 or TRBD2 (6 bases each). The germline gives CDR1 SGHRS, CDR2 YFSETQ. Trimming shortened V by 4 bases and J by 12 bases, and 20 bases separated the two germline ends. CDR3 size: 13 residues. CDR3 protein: CASSPMTGGVGYF. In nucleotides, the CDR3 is TGCGCCAGCAGCCCCATGACAGGCGGGGTCGGGTACTTC.

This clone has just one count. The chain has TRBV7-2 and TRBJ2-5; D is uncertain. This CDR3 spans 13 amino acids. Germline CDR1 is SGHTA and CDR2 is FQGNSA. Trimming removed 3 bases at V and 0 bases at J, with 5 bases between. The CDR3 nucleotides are TGTGCCAGCAGCTTTGTAAACCAAGAGACCCAGTACTTC. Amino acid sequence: CASSFVNQETQYF.

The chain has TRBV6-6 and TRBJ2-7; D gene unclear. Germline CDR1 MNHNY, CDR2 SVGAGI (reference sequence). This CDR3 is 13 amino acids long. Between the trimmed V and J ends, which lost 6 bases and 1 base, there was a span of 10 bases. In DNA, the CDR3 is TGTGCCAGCAGCCCCGGACGGTCCTACGAGCAGTACTTC. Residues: CASSPGRSYEQYF.

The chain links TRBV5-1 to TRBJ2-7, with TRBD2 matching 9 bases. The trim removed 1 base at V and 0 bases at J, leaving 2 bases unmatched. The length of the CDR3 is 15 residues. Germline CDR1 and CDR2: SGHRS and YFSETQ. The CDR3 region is CASSLTSGYSYEQYF. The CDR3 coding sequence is TGCGCCAGCAGCTTGACTAGCGGGTACTCCTACGAGCAGTACTTC.

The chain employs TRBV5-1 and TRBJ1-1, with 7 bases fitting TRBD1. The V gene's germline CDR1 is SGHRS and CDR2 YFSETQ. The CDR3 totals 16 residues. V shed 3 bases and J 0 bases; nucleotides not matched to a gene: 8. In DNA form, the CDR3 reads TGCGCCAGCAGCTCTGGGACAGCCTTAATGAACACTGAAGCTTTCTTT. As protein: CASSSGTALMNTEAFF.

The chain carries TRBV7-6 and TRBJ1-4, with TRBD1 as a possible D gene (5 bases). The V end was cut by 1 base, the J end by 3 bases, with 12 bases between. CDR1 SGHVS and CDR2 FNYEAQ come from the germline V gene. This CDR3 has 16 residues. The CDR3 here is CASSLGWGRPNEKLFF. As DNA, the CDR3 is TGTGCCAGCAGCTTAGGGTGGGGGAGACCTAATGAAAAACTGTTTTTT.

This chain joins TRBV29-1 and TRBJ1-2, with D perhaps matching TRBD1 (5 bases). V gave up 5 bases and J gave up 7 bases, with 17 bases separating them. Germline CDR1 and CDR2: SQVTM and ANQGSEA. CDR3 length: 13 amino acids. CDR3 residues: CSVLGPGGGGYTF. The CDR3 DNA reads TGCAGCGTTCTTGGCCCAGGCGGGGGTGGCTACACCTTC.

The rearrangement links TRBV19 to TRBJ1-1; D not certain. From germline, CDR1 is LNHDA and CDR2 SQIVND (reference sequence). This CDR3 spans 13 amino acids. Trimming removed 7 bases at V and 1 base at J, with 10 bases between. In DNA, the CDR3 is TGTGCCAGTAAACGTAACCAGAACACTGAAGCTTTCTTT. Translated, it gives CASKRNQNTEAFF.

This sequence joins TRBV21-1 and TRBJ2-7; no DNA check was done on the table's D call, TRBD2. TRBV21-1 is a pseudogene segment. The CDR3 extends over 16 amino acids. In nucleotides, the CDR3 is TGTGCCAGCAGCATTCAAAGTTGGCTAGCGGTCGACGAGCAGTACTTC. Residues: CASSIQSWLAVDEQYF.

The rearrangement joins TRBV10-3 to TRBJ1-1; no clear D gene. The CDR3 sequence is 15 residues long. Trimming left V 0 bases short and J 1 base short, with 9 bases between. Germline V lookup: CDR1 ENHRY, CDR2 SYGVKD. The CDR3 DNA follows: TGTGCCATCAGTGAGTCGTCAGGAGGGAACACTGAAGCTTTCTTT. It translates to CAISESSGGNTEAFF.

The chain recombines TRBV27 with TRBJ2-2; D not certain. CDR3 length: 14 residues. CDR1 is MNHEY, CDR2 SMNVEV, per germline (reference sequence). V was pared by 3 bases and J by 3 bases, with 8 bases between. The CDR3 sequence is CASSFAPYTGELFF. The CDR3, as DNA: TGTGCCAGCAGTTTTGCTCCTTACACCGGGGAGCTGTTTTTT.

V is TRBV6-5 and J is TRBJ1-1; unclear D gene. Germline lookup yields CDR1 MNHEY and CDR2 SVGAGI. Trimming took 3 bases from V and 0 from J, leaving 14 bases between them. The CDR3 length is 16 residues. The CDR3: CASSYGVGRLNTEAFF. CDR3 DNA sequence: TGTGCCAGCAGTTATGGAGTGGGCCGGTTGAACACTGAAGCTTTCTTT.

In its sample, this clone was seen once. In nucleotides, the CDR3 is TGCGCCAGCAGCTTGACAGGAGATCAGCCCCAGCATTTT. Its translation: CASSLTGDQPQHF. The chain links TRBV5-1 to TRBJ1-5; D is possibly TRBD1 (5 bases). Trimming cost V 1 base and J 5 bases, with 7 bases left between them. The CDR3 is 13 amino acids. Germline V gives CDR1 SGHRS, CDR2 YFSETQ.